This T cell receptor (beta chain) appears in the sequencing data of a study of CD8 T cells in ankylosing spondylitis. The study, taken as a whole, reports: About 8 highly homologous variants made up a TCR beta motif, and this motif appeared characteristic of ankylosing spondylitis blood. Disease-linked clones were reportedly significantly enriched in matched ankylosing spondylitis synovial fluid.

Quantitative 5'-RACE with molecular barcodes generated TCR beta libraries. One entry per CDR3 protein, called by TCRdb with MiXCR from the 5' RACE reads. Of 700,000 to 850,000 distinct CDR3 sequences in the sample, approximately 12% are singletons; the top ten hold approximately 0.46%. Germline assignment: CDR1 LGHNA and CDR2 YSLEER. This CDR3 region has 17 residues. The V segment lost 0 bases and the J segment 5 bases; nucleotides outside the gene matches: 11. In its sample, this clonotype was seen many times. Its specificity is unknown. The TCR comes from a male donor with ankylosing spondylitis. Sequenced material: blood, either unsorted or a sorted T cell fraction (not recorded which). The chain joins TRBV4-3 to TRBJ2-5; TRBD2 agrees at 8 bases. The CDR3 here is CASSQDLHRGGLETQYF. CDR3 bases: TGCGCCAGCAGCCAAGATCTCCACCGGGGGGGCCTGGAGACCCAGTACTTC.